This TCR beta chain was retrieved from a study of CD8+ T cells in alopecia areata. Study background: The drug, oral tofacitinib, was given to treated patients at 5 to 10 mg twice daily. Findings of the study overall: Between patients, shared TCR sequences were less clear than in mice. This was possibly due in part to HLA diversity in the patient population. Throughout tofacitinib, many expanded lesional clones continued to persist in scalp and blood.

cDNA reverse transcribed from extracted RNA served as the sequencing template. Measured with immunoSEQ multiplex PCR; TCRdb has only the in-frame clones, and not every one. This table holds around 150,000 clones, approximately 60% found once. Stated treatment: oral pan-JAK inhibitor, 5-10 mg twice daily. A few counts support this clone. Its antigen is unknown. The CDR3 is 14 amino acids. Germline CDR1 is LNHNV and CDR2 is YYDKDF (reference sequence). V was clipped by 5 bases and J by 3 bases, with 10 bases between them. V usage is TRBV15 and J usage is TRBJ2-2, with a weak D call TRBD1 (5 bases). The origin of this receptor is a human donor with alopecia areata. Sequencing was performed on CD4+ T cells sorted from blood, taken at week 24, from a patient treated with tofacitinib. In DNA form, the CDR3 reads TGTGCCACCAGCTCGGCAGGGTACACCGGGGAGCTGTTTTTT. Amino acid sequence: CATSSAGYTGELFF. Based on the CDR3 plus reference TRBV15 and TRBJ2-2, the full variable domain is DAMVIQNPRYQVTQFGKPVTLSCSQTLNHNVMYWYQQKSSQAPKLLFHYYDKDFNNEADTPDNFQSRRPNTSFCFLDIRSPGLGDTAMYLCATSSAGYTGELFFGEGSRLTVL.